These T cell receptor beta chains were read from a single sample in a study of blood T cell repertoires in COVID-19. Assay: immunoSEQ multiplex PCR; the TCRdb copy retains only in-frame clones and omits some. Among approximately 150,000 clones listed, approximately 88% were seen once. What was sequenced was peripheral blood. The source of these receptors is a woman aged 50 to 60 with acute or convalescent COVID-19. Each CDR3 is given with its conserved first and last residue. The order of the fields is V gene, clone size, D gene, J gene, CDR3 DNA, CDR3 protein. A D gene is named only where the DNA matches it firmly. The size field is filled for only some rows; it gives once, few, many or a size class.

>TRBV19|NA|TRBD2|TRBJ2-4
TGTGCCAGTAGTATAGCGGGACTAGACTCAATCGGAAACATTCAGTACTTC
CASSIAGLDSIGNIQYF
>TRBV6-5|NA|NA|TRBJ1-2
TGTGCCAGCACGGCAGGCCGCTATGGCTACACCTTC
CASTAGRYGYTF
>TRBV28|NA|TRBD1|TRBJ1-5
TGTGCCAGTGGGACAGGGCAATCGGCCCAGCATTTT
CASGTGQSAQHF
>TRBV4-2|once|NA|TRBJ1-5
TGTGCCAGCAGCCAAGACTGGCAGGGTAGGGGCAATCAGCCCCAGCATTTT
CASSQDWQGRGNQPQHF
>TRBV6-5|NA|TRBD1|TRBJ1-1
TGTGCCAGCAGTCGGGACAGGGGTAGGGCTTTCTTT
CASSRDRGRAFF
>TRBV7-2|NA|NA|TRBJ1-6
TGTGCCAGCCGCTGGGGCGGAGGGGCAGATAATTCACCCCTCCACTTT
CASRWGGGADNSPLHF
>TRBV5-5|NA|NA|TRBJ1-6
TGTGCCAGCAGCTCCCACCCCCAGGGGCGAGGCTCCCTCCACTTT
CASSSHPQGRGSLHF
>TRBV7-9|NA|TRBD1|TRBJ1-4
TGTGCCAGCAGCCTAGGACAGGGTGAAAAACTGTTTTTT
CASSLGQGEKLFF
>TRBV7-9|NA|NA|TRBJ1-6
TGTGCCAGCAGCTTAATGCCGAGCTCCTATAATTCACCCCTCCACTTT
CASSLMPSSYNSPLHF
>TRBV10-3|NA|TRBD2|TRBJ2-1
TGTGCCATCAGTGGGTTAGCGGGTTTATCCTACAATGAGCAGTTCTTC
CAISGLAGLSYNEQFF
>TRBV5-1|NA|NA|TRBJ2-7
TGCGCCAGCAGCTTGGCAGGGATTACCTACGAGCAGTACTTC
CASSLAGITYEQYF
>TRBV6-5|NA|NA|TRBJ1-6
TGTGCCAGCAGTTACTCGATAGCAAACGATTCACCCCTCCACTTT
CASSYSIANDSPLHF